The 31 T cell receptor beta chains listed next were all sequenced from one sample in a study of blood T cells in healthy people across ages. With a J-beta primer mix and a sample-barcoded 5' primer, a second PCR ran about 7 to 12 cycles. MiXCR, applied by TCRdb to the 5' RACE reads, yields one record per CDR3 protein. Among around 800,000 distinct CDR3 sequences listed, about 59% were seen once. The sequenced sample was blood. The receptors come from a man in his thirties or forties in good health.

CDR3 in amino acids: CASSEFPQGGAEAFF. The DNA for the CDR3 is TGTGCCAGCAGTGAATTCCCTCAGGGAGGGGCTGAAGCTTTCTTT. The gene calls are TRBV6-1 and TRBJ1-1, with D maybe TRBD1 (5 bases). V was pared by 2 bases and J by 6 bases, with 16 bases between. Germline-derived CDR1 and CDR2 are MNHNS and SASEGT. The CDR3 sequence is 15 residues long.

This rearrangement joins TRBV5-6 to TRBJ2-1; a weak D match, TRBD1 (6 bases). Germline assignment: CDR1 SGHDT and CDR2 YYEEEE. The CDR3 spans 13 residues. The V gene lost 4 bases and the J gene lost 6 bases, with 11 bases spanning the gap. CDR3 bases: TGTGCCAGCAGCGGGGACATAGCCAATGAGCAGTTCTTC. Translated, it gives CASSGDIANEQFF. Combining the CDR3 with reference TRBV5-6 and TRBJ2-1 gives the whole variable domain DAGVTQSPTHLIKTRGQQVTLRCSPKSGHDTVSWYQQALGQGPQFIFQYYEEEERQRGNFPDRFSGHQFPNYSSELNVNALLLGDSALYLCASSGDIANEQFFGPGTRLTVL.

This rearrangement joins TRBV27 to TRBJ2-7; D is tentatively TRBD1 or TRBD2 (5 bases each). Germline V gene lookup returns CDR1 MNHEY and CDR2 SMNVEV (reference sequence). The CDR3 has 13 amino acids. Trimming took 8 bases from V and 1 from J, leaving 12 bases between them. CDR3 residues: CASPPGRSYEQYF. CDR3 nucleotide sequence: TGTGCCAGCCCCCCGGGACGGTCCTACGAGCAGTACTTC.

The chain joins TRBV5-5 to TRBJ2-7; D perhaps matches TRBD1 (6 bases). Per the germline V gene, CDR1 is SGHKS and CDR2 is YYEKEE (reference sequence). V lost 3 bases and J lost 2, with 15 bases in between. The CDR3 has 15 amino acids. The CDR3 spells CASSYGQLRAYEQYF. The CDR3 nucleotides read TGTGCCAGCAGCTACGGACAGCTCCGGGCCTACGAGCAGTACTTC. Full variable domain (missing parts from reference TRBV5-5 and TRBJ2-7): DAGVTQSPTHLIKTRGQQVTLRCSPISGHKSVSWYQQVLGQGPQFIFQYYEKEERGRGNFPDRFSARQFPNYSSELNVNALLLGDSALYLCASSYGQLRAYEQYFGPGTRLTVT.

There are a few counts of this clonotype. This chain links TRBV28 with TRBJ2-1, with 7 bases lining up with TRBD2. CDR1 is MDHEN, CDR2 SYDVKM, per germline. The CDR3 totals 15 residues. Trimming removed 3 bases from V and 1 base from J; junction bases left unmatched: 3. CDR3 residues: CASSLSSGSYNEQFF. The CDR3 region has the DNA TGTGCCAGCAGTTTGTCTAGCGGTTCCTACAATGAGCAGTTCTTC. Combining the CDR3 with reference TRBV28 and TRBJ2-1 gives the whole variable domain DVKVTQSSRYLVKRTGEKVFLECVQDMDHENMFWYRQDPGLGLRLIYFSYDVKMKEKGDIPEGYSVSREKKERFSLILESASTNQTSMYLCASSLSSGSYNEQFFGPGTRLTVL.

This chain links TRBV28 with TRBJ2-3, with 10 bases matching TRBD2. The CDR3 runs to 17 residues. The V gene end was trimmed by 7 bases and the J gene end by 3 bases; junction bases not matched to a gene: 13. Germline CDR1 and CDR2: MDHEN and SYDVKM. The CDR3 region is CASNPSRGAGGTDTQYF. CDR3 nucleotides: TGTGCCAGCAATCCGTCCCGGGGAGCGGGGGGGACAGATACGCAGTATTTT.

The chain couples TRBV29-1 to TRBJ1-1, with D possibly matching TRBD1 (6 bases). Deletions cut 6 bases from V and 3 bases from J, with 11 bases between. CDR1 is SQVTM and CDR2 is ANQGSEA in the germline V gene. The CDR3 totals 12 residues. The CDR3, as DNA: TGCAGCGTGGGGGGGGCGTACACTGAAGCTTTCTTT. Translated: CSVGGAYTEAFF.

This clonotype has just a few counts. In DNA, the CDR3 is TGTGCCAGCAGCTTAGCGGCAGTTATCAGCGGGGAGCTGTTTTTT. This translates into CASSLAAVISGELFF. This chain links TRBV7-2 with TRBJ2-2; D is uncertain. V lost 0 bases to trimming and J lost 7 bases, with 12 bases between them. The CDR3 runs to 15 residues. The germline gives CDR1 SGHTA, CDR2 FQGNSA.

The chain uses TRBV27 and TRBJ2-7; perhaps TRBD1 as D (6 bases). The length of the CDR3 is 14 residues. Trimming pared 3 bases from V and 5 bases from J, leaving 14 bases between. Per germline, CDR1 MNHEY and CDR2 SMNVEV (reference sequence). CDR3 loop: CASSFDRPENEQYF. CDR3 bases: TGTGCCAGCAGTTTCGACAGGCCGGAAAACGAGCAGTACTTC.

This rearrangement joins TRBV28 to TRBJ2-5, with 7 bases fitting TRBD2. CDR3 length: 17 amino acids. Looked up from germline, CDR1 is MDHEN and CDR2 is SYDVKM. Trimming removed 3 bases from V and 0 bases from J; junction bases left unmatched: 10. This CDR3 is CASSFYGSSGYQETQYF. The CDR3 bases are TGTGCCAGCAGTTTCTACGGATCTAGCGGATACCAAGAGACCCAGTACTTC.

This clonotype was observed a few times. V gene TRBV12-3 or TRBV12-4 combines with J gene TRBJ2-5; no definite D call. The ends were cut back, 7 bases at V and 4 bases at J, with 13 bases in the middle. The CDR3 covers 13 residues. This CDR3 reads CASIRSWGETQYF. The CDR3 nucleotides read TGTGCCAGCATACGATCCTGGGGAGAGACCCAGTACTTC.

This sequence joins TRBV29-1 and TRBJ2-7; D ambiguous. The DNA end lines up better with TRBJ2-5; the J call may be wrong. CDR1 is SQVTM, CDR2 ANQGSEA, per germline. The CDR3 loop spans 13 amino acids. The CDR3 sequence: CSVGGTVEETQYF. In DNA, the CDR3 is TGCAGCGTTGGGGGAACGGTTGAAGAGACCCAGTACTTC.

With regard to this clonotype: At one of its ends the junction is not consistent with the germline gene, which may arise from a read error. The V and J genes are TRBV7-7 and TRBJ2-2, with D perhaps matching TRBD1 or TRBD2 (5 bases each). Germline V gene lookup returns CDR1 SSHAT and CDR2 FNYEAQ (reference sequence). The CDR3 has 15 amino acids. The CDR3 DNA follows: TGTGCTAGCAGCTTCAACGCCTGGGACCCCGGGGAGCTGTTTTTT. This sequence encodes CASSFNAWDPGELFF.

This clonotype has a single count. The CDR3 protein is CASSETTEGYEQYF. CDR3 sequence (DNA): TGTGCCAGCAGCGAGACTACTGAGGGCTACGAGCAGTACTTC. The chain couples TRBV5-6 to TRBJ2-7, with D possibly being TRBD2 (5 bases). The CDR3 is made up of 14 amino acids. V was clipped by 4 bases and J by 3 bases, with 14 bases between them. Germline V gene lookup returns CDR1 SGHDT and CDR2 YYEEEE.

This chain links TRBV27 with TRBJ2-1; weak D call: TRBD2 (5 bases). Deletions cut 5 bases from V and 9 bases from J, with 8 bases between. Germline CDR1 and CDR2: MNHEY and SMNVEV (reference sequence). The CDR3 loop spans 11 amino acids. The CDR3 here is CASSDYGEQFF. The CDR3 nucleotides are TGTGCCAGCAGTGACTACGGTGAGCAGTTCTTC.

This rearrangement joins TRBV7-9 to TRBJ2-7; 7 bases are a match to TRBD1. Matching the DNA end better, TRBJ2-4 makes the J call doubtful. The CDR3 consists of 15 residues. CDR1 and CDR2 from the germline V gene are SEHNR and FQNEAQ (reference sequence). The CDR3 here is CASSLIQGIENIQYF. Written as DNA, the CDR3 is TGTGCCAGCAGCTTAATACAGGGGATCGAAAACATTCAGTACTTC.

The chain joins TRBV20-1 to TRBJ2-3; weak D call: TRBD2 (6 bases). Germline values: CDR1 DFQATT, CDR2 SNEGSKA (reference sequence). This CDR3 comprises 15 residues. Between the trimmed V and J ends, which lost 5 bases and 0 bases, there was a span of 15 bases. CDR3 nucleotide sequence: TGCAGTGCTTTGGTGGGTAGCGGTAGCACAGATACGCAGTATTTT. Translated: CSALVGSGSTDTQYF.

This clonotype occurred a few times. The chain couples TRBV4-3 to TRBJ2-1, with a weak D call TRBD2 (5 bases). V lost 0 bases to trimming and J lost 8 bases, with 8 bases between them. The CDR3 runs 13 residues. The germline CDR1 and CDR2 sequences are LGHNA and YSLEER. CDR3 region: CASSQERRYEQFF. CDR3 sequence (DNA): TGCGCCAGCAGCCAAGAAAGGAGGTATGAGCAGTTCTTC.

Here the CDR3 DNA reads TGTGCCAGCAGCCAAGATGGGGCGAGAGAAGAGACCCAGTACTTC. Protein sequence: CASSQDGAREETQYF. The rearrangement links TRBV4-2 to TRBJ2-5, with D possibly matching TRBD1 (5 bases). V shed 0 bases and J shed 3 bases, with 11 bases lying between them. CDR3 length: 15 residues. The germline CDR1 and CDR2 sequences are LGHNA and YNFKEQ.

J is TRBJ2-1 and V is TRBV5-1, with 12 bases aligning to TRBD2. Trimming took 4 bases from V and 5 from J; bases not matched to a gene: 7. The CDR3 contains 16 residues. Germline V lookup: CDR1 SGHRS, CDR2 YFSETQ. CDR3 protein: CASSRRTSGENNEQFF. CDR3 nucleotides: TGCGCCAGCAGCAGGAGGACTAGCGGGGAAAACAATGAGCAGTTCTTC.

The chain combines TRBV20-1 with TRBJ2-1; maybe TRBD2 (5 bases). From germline, CDR1 is DFQATT and CDR2 SNEGSKA (reference sequence). Between the trimmed V and J ends, which lost 4 bases and 13 bases, there was a span of 14 bases. There are 11 residues in the CDR3. The CDR3 region is CSATSSRTQFF. The DNA for the CDR3 is TGCAGTGCTACTTCTAGCCGCACCCAGTTCTTC.

V gene TRBV7-9 combines with J gene TRBJ2-4; D is perhaps TRBD1 (6 bases). Per the germline V gene, CDR1 is SEHNR and CDR2 is FQNEAQ (reference sequence). V dropped 5 bases and J dropped 2 bases, with 13 bases sitting between them. This CDR3 is built from 15 residues. The chain's CDR3 is CASSTSGVTKNIQYF. For the CDR3, the DNA is TGTGCCAGCAGCACCTCAGGGGTTACCAAAAACATTCAGTACTTC.

This rearrangement joins TRBV6-5 to TRBJ1-1; D perhaps matches TRBD1 (5 bases). V lost 7 bases to trimming and J lost 4 bases, with 13 bases between them. The CDR3 has 13 residues. The germline CDR1 and CDR2 sequences are MNHEY and SVGAGI. In DNA form, the CDR3 reads TGTGCCAGCAAGGGCGACAGAAGCACTGAAGCTTTCTTT. The encoded protein is CASKGDRSTEAFF.

This chain connects TRBV29-1 to TRBJ1-1; a possible D gene is TRBD1 (5 bases). The ends were cut back, 3 bases at V and 4 bases at J, with 15 bases in the middle. The CDR3 contains 14 residues. Germline CDR1 SQVTM, CDR2 ANQGSEA. The CDR3 loop reads CSVDWDLPSTEAFF. CDR3 coding DNA: TGCAGCGTTGATTGGGACCTCCCCTCCACTGAAGCTTTCTTT. The full variable domain, with the rest looked up from reference TRBV29-1 and TRBJ1-1, is SAVISQKPSRDICQRGTSLTIQCQVDSQVTMMFWYRQQPGQSLTLIATANQGSEATYESGFVIDKFPISRPNLTFSTLTVSNMSPEDSSIYLCSVDWDLPSTEAFFGQGTRLTVV.

The table lists this clonotype with a few counts. This chain joins TRBV9 and TRBJ2-1; the D gene is possibly TRBD2 (6 bases). The V and J ends lost 2 bases and 0 bases respectively, with 30 bases between them. This CDR3 is 22 amino acids long. The germline V gene encodes CDR1 SGDLS and CDR2 YYNGEE. Here the CDR3 DNA reads TGTGCCAGCAGCGTTCTTGGAGTGACTAAGCGGGCCGCCCAGGGCTCCTACAATGAGCAGTTCTTC. Protein sequence: CASSVLGVTKRAAQGSYNEQFF.

V gene TRBV28 combines with J gene TRBJ2-1; possibly TRBD2 for D (7 bases). Germline V CDR1 and CDR2: MDHEN, SYDVKM. Trimming left V 3 bases short and J 7 bases short, with 16 bases between. The CDR3 runs to 15 residues. CDR3 amino acids: CASSFVGGAMNEQFF. CDR3 bases: TGTGCCAGCAGTTTCGTGGGGGGGGCCATGAATGAGCAGTTCTTC.

This chain links TRBV12-3 or TRBV12-4 with TRBJ2-7, with 8 bases lining up with TRBD1. V was pared by 4 bases and J by 2 bases, with 4 bases of the junction left unmatched. The CDR3 consists of 14 residues. CDR3 in amino acids: CASSWDRFAYEQYF. CDR3 DNA sequence: TGTGCCAGCAGTTGGGACAGGTTTGCCTACGAGCAGTACTTC.

The chain has TRBV7-3 and TRBJ2-3; no clear D. The CDR3 runs to 15 residues. V was cut by 5 bases and J by 2 bases, with 14 bases left in between. The germline V gene encodes CDR1 SGHTA and CDR2 FQGTGA. CDR3 sequence reads: CASSPPQAYTDTQYF. CDR3 sequence (DNA): TGTGCCAGCAGCCCCCCTCAGGCTTACACAGATACGCAGTATTTT.

The sample holds a few counts of this clonotype. The rearrangement uses TRBV7-6 and TRBJ2-5; D assignment may be TRBD1 or TRBD2 (6 bases each). The CDR3 has 15 residues. Germline V gene sequence: CDR1 SGHVS, CDR2 FNYEAQ. V shed 7 bases and J shed 1 base, with 16 bases lying between them. CDR3 residues: CASTPRGQIQETQYF. The CDR3, as DNA: TGTGCCAGCACCCCCCGGGGGCAGATCCAAGAGACCCAGTACTTC.

This clonotype was detected only a few times. The chain employs TRBV12-3 or TRBV12-4 and TRBJ2-5; D is possibly TRBD1 (6 bases). The V end lost 1 base, the J end lost 4 bases, and 10 bases lay between the germline ends. This CDR3 spans 14 amino acids. The CDR3 sequence is CASSLGTVGETQYF. CDR3 DNA sequence: TGTGCCAGCAGTTTAGGGACAGTTGGAGAGACCCAGTACTTC.

V is TRBV6-6 and J is TRBJ1-2; 9 bases agree with TRBD1. Germline assignment: CDR1 MNHNY and CDR2 SVGAGI (reference sequence). The CDR3 runs 16 residues. V lost 6 bases, J lost 4 bases, and 12 bases stayed unmatched. The CDR3 coding sequence is TGTGCCAGCAGCTCCCTCGGGACAGGGAGTACCTATGGCTACACCTTC. Its protein is CASSSLGTGSTYGYTF.